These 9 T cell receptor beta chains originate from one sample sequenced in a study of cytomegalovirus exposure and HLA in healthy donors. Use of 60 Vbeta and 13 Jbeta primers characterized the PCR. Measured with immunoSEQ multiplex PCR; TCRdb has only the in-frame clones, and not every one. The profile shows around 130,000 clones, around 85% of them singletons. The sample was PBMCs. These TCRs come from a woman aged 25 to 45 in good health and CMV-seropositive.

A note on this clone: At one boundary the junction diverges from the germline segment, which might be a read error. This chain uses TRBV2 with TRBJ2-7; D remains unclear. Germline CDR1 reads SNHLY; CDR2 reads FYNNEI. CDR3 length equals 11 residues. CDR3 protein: CAGSYTYEQYF. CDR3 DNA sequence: TGTGCCGGCAGTTATACCTACGAGCAGTACTTC.

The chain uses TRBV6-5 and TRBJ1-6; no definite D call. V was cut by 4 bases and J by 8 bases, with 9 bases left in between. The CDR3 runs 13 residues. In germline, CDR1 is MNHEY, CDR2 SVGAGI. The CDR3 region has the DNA TGTGCCAGCAGTTCCAGCGCCCATTCACCCCTCCACTTT. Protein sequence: CASSSSAHSPLHF.

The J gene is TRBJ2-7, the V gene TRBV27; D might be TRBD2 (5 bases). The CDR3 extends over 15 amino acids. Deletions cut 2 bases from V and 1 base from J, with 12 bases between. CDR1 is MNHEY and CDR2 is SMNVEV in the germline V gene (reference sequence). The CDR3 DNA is TGTGCCAGCAGTTTAGGGGTCGGGGAGTCCTACGAGCAGTACTTC. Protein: CASSLGVGESYEQYF.

CDR3 amino acids: CASSSPDSGDTQYF. The CDR3 nucleotides are TGCGCCAGCAGCTCCCCCGACAGCGGGGATACGCAGTATTTT. The chain combines TRBV5-1 with TRBJ2-3, with D maybe TRBD2 (6 bases). Trimming took off 3 bases at V and 6 bases at J, with 14 bases between the two ends. This CDR3 has 14 residues. The germline gives CDR1 SGHRS, CDR2 YFSETQ.

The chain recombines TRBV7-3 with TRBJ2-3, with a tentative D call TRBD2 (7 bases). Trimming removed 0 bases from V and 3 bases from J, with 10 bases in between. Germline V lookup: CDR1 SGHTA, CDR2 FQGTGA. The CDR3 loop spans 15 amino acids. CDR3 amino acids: CASSLTGGATDTQYF. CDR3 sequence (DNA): TGTGCCAGCAGCTTAACGGGGGGGGCTACAGATACGCAGTATTTT.

CDR3 sequence reads: CASSQAHRENTEAFF. DNA of the CDR3: TGCGCCAGCAGCCAAGCCCACAGGGAGAACACTGAAGCTTTCTTT. The chain couples TRBV4-1 to TRBJ1-1, with a weak D call TRBD1 (6 bases). Trimming cost V 1 base and J 1 base, with 10 bases left between them. The CDR3 extends over 15 amino acids. The germline gives CDR1 MGHRA, CDR2 YSYEKL.

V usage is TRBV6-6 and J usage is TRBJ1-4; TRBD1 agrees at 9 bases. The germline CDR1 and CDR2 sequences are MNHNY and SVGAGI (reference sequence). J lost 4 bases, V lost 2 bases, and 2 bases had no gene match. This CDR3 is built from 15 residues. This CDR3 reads CASSYDRGFNEKLFF. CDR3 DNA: TGTGCCAGCAGTTACGACAGGGGGTTTAATGAAAAACTGTTTTTT.

The chain's CDR3 is CAISSTSGGAYNEQFF. In DNA form, the CDR3 reads TGTGCCATCAGCTCCACTAGCGGGGGGGCCTACAATGAGCAGTTCTTC. The chain uses TRBV10-3 and TRBJ2-1; 13 bases align to TRBD2. The CDR3 has 16 residues. Unmatched junction bases numbered 4, after V lost 6 bases and J lost 2 bases. Germline V lookup: CDR1 ENHRY, CDR2 SYGVKD.

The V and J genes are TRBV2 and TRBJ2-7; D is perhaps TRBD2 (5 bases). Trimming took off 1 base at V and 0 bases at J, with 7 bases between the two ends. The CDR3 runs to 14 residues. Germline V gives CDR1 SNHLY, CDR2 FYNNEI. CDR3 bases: TGTGCCAGCAGTGAAGGGACTCCCTCCTACGAGCAGTACTTC. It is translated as CASSEGTPSYEQYF. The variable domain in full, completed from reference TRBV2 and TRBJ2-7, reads EPEVTQTPSHQVTQMGQEVILRCVPISNHLYFYWYRQILGQKVEFLVSFYNNEISEKSEIFDDQFSVERPDGSNFTLKIRSTKLEDSAMYFCASSEGTPSYEQYFGPGTRLTVT.